This TCR beta chain was observed in a study of vaccination effects on CD4 cells after COVID-19. The study's findings and limits: Healthy vaccine recipients' vaccine-induced clones were almost all SARS-CoV-2 mono-reactive. Early post-infection timepoints were missing from the study, which also had few convalescent patients.

Details on this clone: The antigen is undetermined.

Peptide-pool stimulation followed by sequencing identified expanded antigen-specific CD4+ clonotypes in the ViraFEST assay. Following 10 days of culture, CD4+ T cells were isolated. Nucleocapsid antibodies stayed negative before and after vaccination, showing no earlier SARS-CoV-2 infection. The CDR3 extends over 17 amino acids. Germline V gene data show CDR1 as MNHEY and CDR2 as SMNVEV (reference sequence). Trimming removed 5 bases at V and 1 base at J, with 19 bases between. Here immunoSEQ multiplex PCR was the method, and the copy in TCRdb shows in-frame clones only, minus some. Seen here are roughly 25,000 clones, roughly 76% observed once, and the top ten hold around 5%.

This clonotype was sampled from a human donor who received a COVID-19 vaccine. V usage is TRBV27 and J usage is TRBJ2-3, with D perhaps matching TRBD2 (5 bases). The sample consisted of CD4+ T cells from PBMCs cultured with SARS-CoV-2 spike peptides, taken before COVID-19 vaccination. The CDR3 DNA follows: TGTGCCAGCAGTCCCATCGGGATCACTTGGGGCACAGATACGCAGTATTTT. Residues: CASSPIGITWGTDTQYF.